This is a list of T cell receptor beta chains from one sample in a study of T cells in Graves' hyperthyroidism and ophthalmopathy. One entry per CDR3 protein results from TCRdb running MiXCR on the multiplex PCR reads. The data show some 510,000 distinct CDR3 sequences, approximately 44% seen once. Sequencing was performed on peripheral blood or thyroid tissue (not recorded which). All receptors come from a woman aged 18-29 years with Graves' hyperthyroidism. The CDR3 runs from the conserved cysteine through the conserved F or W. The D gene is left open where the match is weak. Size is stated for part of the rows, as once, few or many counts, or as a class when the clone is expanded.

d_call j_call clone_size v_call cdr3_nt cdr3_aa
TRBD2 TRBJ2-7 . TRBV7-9 TGCGCCAGCAGCAAGGGACTAGCGGGACCCTACGAGCAGTACTTC CASSKGLAGPYEQYF
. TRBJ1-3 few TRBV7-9 TGTGCCAGCAGCCGAGACATGTATGGAAACACCATATATTTT CASSRDMYGNTIYF
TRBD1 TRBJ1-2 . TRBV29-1 TGCAGCACCTTATCGGGGACAGCTAACTATGGCTACACCTTC CSTLSGTANYGYTF
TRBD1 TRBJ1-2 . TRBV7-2 TGTGCCAGCAGCTCTCCGGGACAGATAGCTAACTATGGCTACACCTTC CASSSPGQIANYGYTF
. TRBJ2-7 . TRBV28 TGTGCCAGCAGTTCCGGACATGGGAGCTCGACCTACGAGCAGTACTTC CASSSGHGSSTYEQYF
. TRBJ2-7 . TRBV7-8 TGTGCCAGCAGCTTTTTTCGGGGATCAACCTACGAGCAGTACTTC CASSFFRGSTYEQYF
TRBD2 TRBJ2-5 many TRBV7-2 TGTGCCAGCAGCCCGGCGCGGGAGGAGACCCAGTACTTC CASSPAREETQYF
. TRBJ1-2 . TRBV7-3 TGTGCCAGCAGCTTCGTGCGGAGTACCTATGGCTACACCTTC CASSFVRSTYGYTF
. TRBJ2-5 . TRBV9 TGTGCCAGCAGCTTAGAAAAAGGGCGGAGACAAGAGACCCAGTACTTC CASSLEKGRRQETQYF
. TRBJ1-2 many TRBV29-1 TGCAGCGTTGAAGGGAATTACTATGGCTACACCTTC CSVEGNYYGYTF
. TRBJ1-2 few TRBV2 TGTGCCAGCAGGTCCAGGCACTATGGCTACACCTTC CASRSRHYGYTF
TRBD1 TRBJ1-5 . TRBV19 TGTGCCAGCAGCCAACCGGGACAGGGGCCCCTCAATCAGCCCCAGCATTTT CASSQPGQGPLNQPQHF
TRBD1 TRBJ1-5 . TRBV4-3 TGCGCCAGCAGCCACGACAGGGATGGCAATCAGCCCCAGCATTTT CASSHDRDGNQPQHF
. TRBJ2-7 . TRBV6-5 TGTGCCAGCAGTTACAGGGGGACTTCACGGAAGCAGTACTTC CASSYRGTSRKQYF
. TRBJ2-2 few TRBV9 TGTGCCAGCAGCGTGGGGAACACCGGGGAGCTGTTTTTT CASSVGNTGELFF
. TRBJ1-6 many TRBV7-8 TGTGCCAGCAGCCAACCCCGACAGCGCTATCCACCCCTCCACTTT CASSQPRQRYPPLHF
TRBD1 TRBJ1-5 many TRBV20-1 TGCAGTGCTCACCGACAGGGCGGCAATCAGCCCCAGCATTTT CSAHRQGGNQPQHF
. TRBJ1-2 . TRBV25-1 TGTGCCAGCCCGAGGGGGACGGACTATGGCTACACCTTC CASPRGTDYGYTF
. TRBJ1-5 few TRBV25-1 TGTGCCAGCAGTTCCGGTCGACAGCCCCAGCATTTT CASSSGRQPQHF
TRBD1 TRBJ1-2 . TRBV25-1 TGCGCCAGCAGCCCTAACTTATGGACAGGGGGAAGTGGCTACACCTTC CASSPNLWTGGSGYTF
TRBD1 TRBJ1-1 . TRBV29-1 TGCAGCCCCCCCGGGACAGGATCTGAAGCTTTCTTT CSPPGTGSEAFF
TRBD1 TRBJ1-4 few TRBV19 TGTGCCATTTGGGACAGGCGCAATGAAAAACTGTTTTTT CAIWDRRNEKLFF
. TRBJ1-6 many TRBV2 TGTGCCAGCAGGCCGGGACTAGGGAATTCACCCCTCCACTTT CASRPGLGNSPLHF
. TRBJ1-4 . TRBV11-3 TGTGCCAGCGCGAAAATGAATGAAAAACTGTTTTTT CASAKMNEKLFF
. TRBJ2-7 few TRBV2 TGTGCCAGCAGTACCGGGACATTCGGATACGAGCAGTACTTC CASSTGTFGYEQYF
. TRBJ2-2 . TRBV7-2 TGTGCCAGCAGACATAACCTCGGGACTAACACCGGGGAGCTGTTTTTT CASRHNLGTNTGELFF
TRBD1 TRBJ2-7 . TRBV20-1 TGCAGTGCTAAAACGGACGGGACAGAGGAAATCATCGAGCAGTACTTC CSAKTDGTEEIIEQYF
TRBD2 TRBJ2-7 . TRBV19 TGTGCCAGTAGTACGCGGGAGGGCCCCGAGCAGTACTTC CASSTREGPEQYF
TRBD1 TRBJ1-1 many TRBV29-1 TGCAGCGTCTCCGACAGGGCCAACACTGAAGCTTTCTTT CSVSDRANTEAFF
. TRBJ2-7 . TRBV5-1 TGCGCCAGCAGCTTGGAGGCAGGACAGTTCTACGAGCAGTACTTC CASSLEAGQFYEQYF
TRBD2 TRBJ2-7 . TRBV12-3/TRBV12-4 TGTGCCAGCAGCCGGACTAGCGGGAGGGTCTACGAGCAGTACTTC CASSRTSGRVYEQYF
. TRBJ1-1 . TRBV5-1 TGCGCCAGCAGCTTTAGGCGCCCTAACACTGAAGCTTTCTTT CASSFRRPNTEAFF
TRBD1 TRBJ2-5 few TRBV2 TGTGCCAGCAGTGTAGGGGGCCTAGAGACCCAGTACTTC CASSVGGLETQYF
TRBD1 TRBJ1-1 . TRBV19 TGTGCCAGCAGCTTGGGGGGGACAGGGCGCGAAATGGCTTTCTTT CASSLGGTGREMAFF
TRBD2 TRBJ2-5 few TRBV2 TGTGCCAGCAGTGGGGGCGGGAGGATCCAAGAGACCCAGTACTTC CASSGGGRIQETQYF
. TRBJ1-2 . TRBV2 TGTGCCAGCAGTGAGTGGCAGGTGCTTTATGGCTACACCTTC CASSEWQVLYGYTF
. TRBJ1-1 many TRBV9 TGTGCCAGCAGCGTAGGGGTGGGAAACACTGAAGCTTTCTTT CASSVGVGNTEAFF
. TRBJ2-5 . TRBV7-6 TGTGCTAGCAGCTTCGGGGGCAGCGCCCGGGAGACCCAGTACTTC CASSFGGSARETQYF
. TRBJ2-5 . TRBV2 TGTGCCAGCAGAGACAACGCCAAAGAGACCCAGTACTTC CASRDNAKETQYF
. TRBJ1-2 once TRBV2 TGTGCCAGCAGTGAAAGCGTCGGGGTATATGGCTACACCTTC CASSESVGVYGYTF
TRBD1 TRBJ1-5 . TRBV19 TGTGCCAGTAGATCTGTGGGGACAGATCAGCCCCAGCATTTT CASRSVGTDQPQHF
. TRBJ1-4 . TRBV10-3 TGTGCCAGCAGTTCAAAAGGGGACGTTTACGAGAAACTGTTTTTT CASSSKGDVYEKLFF
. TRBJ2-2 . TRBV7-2 TGTGCCAGCAGCTGGACCACTAACACCGGGGAGCTGTTTTTT CASSWTTNTGELFF
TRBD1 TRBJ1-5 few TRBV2 TGTGCCAGCAGTGGTGGACAGGGCTATCAGCCCCAGCATTTT CASSGGQGYQPQHF
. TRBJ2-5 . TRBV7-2 TGTGCCAGCAGCCCCTCGGGGACGCCCTCGTACCAAGAGACCCAGTACTTC CASSPSGTPSYQETQYF
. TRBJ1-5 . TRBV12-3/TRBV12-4 TGTGCCAGCAGTTACTCGCAGGGTAGCGATCAGCCCCAGCATTTT CASSYSQGSDQPQHF
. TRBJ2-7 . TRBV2 TGTGCCGGCATGGGTGGAGACGAGCAGTACTTC CAGMGGDEQYF
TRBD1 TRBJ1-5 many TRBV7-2 TGTGCCAGCAGCTTGGCAGGGACAGGGGGCAATCAGCCCCAGCATTTT CASSLAGTGGNQPQHF
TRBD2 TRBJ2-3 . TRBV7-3 TGTGCCAGCAGCTTAGGACCGGGACTATTGTATGCGCAGTATTTT CASSLGPGLLYAQYF
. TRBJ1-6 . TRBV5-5 TGTGCCAGCAGCCAAGATTGGCATTCACCCGAATCACCCCTCCACTTT CASSQDWHSPESPLHF
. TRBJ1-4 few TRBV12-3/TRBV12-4 TGTGCCAGCAGACGGGACACAGCAACTAATGAAAAACTGTTTTTT CASRRDTATNEKLFF
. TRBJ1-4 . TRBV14 TGTGCCAGCAGCCAAACCGTTAGGGATGAAAAACTGTTTTTT CASSQTVRDEKLFF
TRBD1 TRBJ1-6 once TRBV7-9 TGTGCCAGCAGCCAAGACAGGGGAGGTCTTTACCCACCCCTCCACTTT CASSQDRGGLYPPLHF